A selection of T cell receptor beta chains follows, all from one sample in a study of beta chain features in type 1 diabetes. Libraries were prepared by immunoSEQ multiplex PCR; TCRdb keeps only in-frame clonotypes and omits some of them. This table has roughly 140,000 clones, 11% appearing once. Specimen: central memory CD4+ T cells from blood. These receptor sequences come from a man younger than 35 in good health. The CDR3 runs from the conserved cysteine through the conserved F or W. Not all rows give a size; the values are once, few, many and, for expanded clones, a class.

abundance	v_gene	CDR3aa
NA	TRBV29-1	CSVDAGARTDTQYF
NA	TRBV5-5	CASSLTLYNSPLHF
few	TRBV7-9	CASSPGLGRETQYF
few	TRBV7-7	CASSWDSNTEAFF
many	TRBV28	CASSLRQLGGIQYF
few	TRBV10-3	CAISATGTNQPQHF
few	TRBV5-6	CASSLVPYEQYF
NA	TRBV30	CAWSVREGAEQYF
many	TRBV2	CASSEATETQYF
few	TRBV25-1	CASHYFRGGSSEQYF
NA	TRBV28	CAVLTSGAADTQYF
NA	TRBV7-2	CASSARWGSRSDTQYF